The next 17 T cell receptor beta chains were all read from a single sample in a study of OX40 agonist ivuxolimab in advanced cancers. This table comes from immunoSEQ multiplex PCR, and its TCRdb copy is limited to in-frame clones, with some not included. Here the sample spans 70,000 or so clones, more than 70% being singletons. Sequences were derived from CD4+ or CD8+ T cells sorted from blood, sampled in a trial of the OX40 agonist ivuxolimab. These receptors were obtained from an adult with an advanced solid tumor such as melanoma, head and neck, liver or kidney cancer.

The chain's CDR3 is CASGQRKSSGNTIYF. DNA of the CDR3: TGTGCCTCCGGACAGCGAAAGTCCTCTGGAAACACCATATATTTT. The chain carries TRBV30 and TRBJ1-3, with D possibly matching TRBD1 (6 bases). CDR3 length equals 15 residues. Trimming took 7 bases from V and 0 from J, leaving 16 bases between them. CDR1 is GTSNPN and CDR2 is SVGIG in the germline V gene (reference sequence).

This clone occurred once. The V call is TRBV2, the J call TRBJ1-3; D call uncertain. The CDR3 extends over 14 amino acids. Germline CDR1 and CDR2: SNHLY and FYNNEI. V was cut by 8 bases and J by 0 bases, with 11 bases left in between. The CDR3 here is CASGPLLSGNTIYF. Written as DNA, the CDR3 is TGTGCCAGCGGCCCACTCCTCTCTGGAAACACCATATATTTT.

This clone was seen only once. The rearrangement links TRBV6-6 to TRBJ1-2, with 7 bases that match TRBD1. The germline V gene has CDR1 MNHNY and CDR2 SVGAGI (reference sequence). J lost 2 bases, V lost 5 bases, and 8 bases had no gene match. The CDR3 extends over 15 amino acids. The CDR3 DNA follows: TGTGCCAGCAGTACCACAGGGGATCACAACTATGGCTACACCTTC. This encodes CASSTTGDHNYGYTF.

The chain employs TRBV6-5 and TRBJ1-2, with a tentative D call TRBD1 (6 bases). This CDR3 has 14 residues. V was trimmed by 4 bases and J by 8 bases, leaving 17 bases between them. Germline V gene lookup returns CDR1 MNHEY and CDR2 SVGAGI. The CDR3 loop reads CASSFADSGLGYTF. The CDR3, as DNA: TGTGCCAGCAGTTTCGCGGACAGTGGCTTGGGCTACACCTTC.

The V and J genes are TRBV5-1 and TRBJ1-1; tentative D call: TRBD1 (6 bases). This CDR3 region has 15 residues. V was clipped by 3 bases and J by 4 bases, with 16 bases between them. CDR1 and CDR2 from the germline V gene are SGHRS and YFSETQ. The CDR3 coding sequence is TGCGCCAGCAGCTCCCAGGGGTTTAAGGGCACTGAAGCTTTCTTT. Translated: CASSSQGFKGTEAFF.

The chain carries TRBV5-6 and TRBJ1-3, with 7 bases aligning to TRBD1. The length of the CDR3 is 15 residues. Losses at the gene ends were 0 bases for V and 4 bases for J; bases not matched to a gene: 4. Germline assignment: CDR1 SGHDT and CDR2 YYEEEE. CDR3 residues: CASSLAVTGGNTIYF. In DNA, the CDR3 is TGTGCCAGCAGCTTGGCCGTGACAGGGGGAAACACCATATATTTT.

The V and J genes are TRBV6-5 and TRBJ2-7, with D possibly being TRBD2 (5 bases). This CDR3 has 14 amino acids. The ends were cut back, 2 bases at V and 6 bases at J, with 14 bases in the middle. The germline CDR1 and CDR2 sequences are MNHEY and SVGAGI. CDR3 sequence reads: CASSYAGSRSEQYF. As DNA, the CDR3 is TGTGCCAGCAGTTACGCGGGCTCGCGGTCCGAGCAGTACTTC.

The chain carries TRBV28 and TRBJ1-1, with D possibly TRBD1 on 6 matching bases. Germline V gives CDR1 MDHEN, CDR2 SYDVKM. V was pared by 8 bases and J by 0 bases, with 10 bases between. The CDR3 sequence is 13 residues long. CDR3 sequence: CASSGAMNTEAFF. In DNA, the CDR3 is TGTGCCAGCTCAGGGGCAATGAACACTGAAGCTTTCTTT.

This chain uses TRBV7-3 with TRBJ2-2; no clear D gene. The CDR3 is 16 amino acids. Germline V gives CDR1 SGHTA, CDR2 FQGTGA. The V end was cut by 5 bases, the J end by 3 bases, with 16 bases between. CDR3 region: CASSPRPRYYTGELFF. The CDR3 DNA is TGTGCCAGCAGCCCTAGGCCGAGGTACTACACCGGGGAGCTGTTTTTT. Filled out from reference TRBV7-3 and TRBJ2-2, the complete variable domain reads GAGVSQTPSNKVTEKGKYVELRCDPISGHTALYWYRQSLGQGPEFLIYFQGTGAADDSGLPNDRFFAVRPEGSVSTLKIQRTERGDSAVYLCASSPRPRYYTGELFFGEGSRLTVL.

The chain combines TRBV19 with TRBJ1-5; 8 bases match TRBD1. The V gene end was trimmed by 6 bases and the J gene end by 3 bases; junction bases not matched to a gene: 1. The CDR3 has 13 residues. The germline CDR1 and CDR2 sequences are LNHDA and SQIVND (reference sequence). CDR3 DNA sequence: TGTGCCAGTAGGGACAGGGACAATCAGCCCCAGCATTTT. Translation: CASRDRDNQPQHF.

J is TRBJ2-3 and V is TRBV5-1, with D possibly TRBD2 on 5 matching bases. The CDR3 sequence is 14 residues long. Per the germline V gene, CDR1 is SGHRS and CDR2 is YFSETQ. V dropped 10 bases and J dropped 5 bases, with 20 bases sitting between them. CDR3: CASRVANIGDTQYF. Written as DNA, the CDR3 is TGCGCCTCGAGGGTAGCGAACATTGGAGATACGCAGTATTTT.

The rearrangement links TRBV19 to TRBJ2-2; 14 bases fit TRBD2. This CDR3 is built from 18 residues. Per the germline V gene, CDR1 is LNHDA and CDR2 is SQIVND (reference sequence). After removal of 5 bases from V and 0 bases from J, the junction contained 5 bases not matched to a gene. CDR3 in amino acids: CASSRRTSGGSNTGELFF. The DNA of the CDR3 is TGTGCCAGTAGTCGAAGGACTAGCGGGGGGTCGAACACCGGGGAGCTGTTTTTT. Full variable domain (remainder filled in from reference TRBV19 and TRBJ2-2): DGGITQSPKYLFRKEGQNVTLSCEQNLNHDAMYWYRQDPGQGLRLIYYSQIVNDFQKGDIAEGYSVSREKKESFPLTVTSAQKNPTAFYLCASSRRTSGGSNTGELFFGEGSRLTVL.

The chain joins TRBV5-6 to TRBJ2-7; 8 bases are shared with TRBD1. Looked up from germline, CDR1 is SGHDT and CDR2 is YYEEEE. Trimming took 6 bases from V and 4 from J; bases not matched to a gene: 15. The CDR3 has 16 residues. The CDR3 sequence is CASTRFGQGAGYEQYF. The CDR3 region has the DNA TGTGCCAGCACCCGCTTTGGGCAGGGGGCGGGGTACGAGCAGTACTTC. The variable domain in full, with the rest retrieved from reference TRBV5-6 and TRBJ2-7, is DAGVTQSPTHLIKTRGQQVTLRCSPKSGHDTVSWYQQALGQGPQFIFQYYEEEERQRGNFPDRFSGHQFPNYSSELNVNALLLGDSALYLCASTRFGQGAGYEQYFGPGTRLTVT.

The chain links TRBV2 to TRBJ2-1; TRBD2 matches at 8 bases. Germline-derived CDR1 and CDR2 are SNHLY and FYNNEI. V lost 2 bases and J lost 6; bases outside the gene matches: 9. This CDR3 region has 16 residues. As DNA, the CDR3 is TGTGCCAGCAGTGAAAGAGTCGGACTAGCCCCCAATGAGCAGTTCTTC. The encoded protein is CASSERVGLAPNEQFF.

This chain joins TRBV6-1 and TRBJ2-7; 11 bases match TRBD2. With V trimmed by 2 bases and J by 3 bases, 3 bases remained unmatched. This CDR3 is 15 amino acids long. From germline, CDR1 is MNHNS and CDR2 SASEGT. CDR3 region: CASSESSGGIYEQYF. In nucleotides, the CDR3 is TGTGCCAGCAGTGAATCTAGCGGGGGGATCTACGAGCAGTACTTC.

This chain connects TRBV6-1 to TRBJ1-1; no definite D call. V was clipped by 8 bases and J by 3 bases, with 7 bases between them. The CDR3 contains 11 residues. CDR1 is MNHNS, CDR2 SASEGT, per germline. The CDR3 region has the DNA TGTGCCAGCGGGTCCTACACTGAAGCTTTCTTT. It specifies CASGSYTEAFF.

This clone was recorded a few times. The rearrangement uses TRBV6-5 and TRBJ2-6; D remains ambiguous. The CDR3 is 12 residues long. V was cut by 10 bases and J by 0 bases, with 4 bases left in between. Germline values: CDR1 MNHEY, CDR2 SVGAGI. The CDR3 DNA reads TGTGCCACCATCTCTGGGGCCAACGTCCTGACTTTC. Translating gives CATISGANVLTF.